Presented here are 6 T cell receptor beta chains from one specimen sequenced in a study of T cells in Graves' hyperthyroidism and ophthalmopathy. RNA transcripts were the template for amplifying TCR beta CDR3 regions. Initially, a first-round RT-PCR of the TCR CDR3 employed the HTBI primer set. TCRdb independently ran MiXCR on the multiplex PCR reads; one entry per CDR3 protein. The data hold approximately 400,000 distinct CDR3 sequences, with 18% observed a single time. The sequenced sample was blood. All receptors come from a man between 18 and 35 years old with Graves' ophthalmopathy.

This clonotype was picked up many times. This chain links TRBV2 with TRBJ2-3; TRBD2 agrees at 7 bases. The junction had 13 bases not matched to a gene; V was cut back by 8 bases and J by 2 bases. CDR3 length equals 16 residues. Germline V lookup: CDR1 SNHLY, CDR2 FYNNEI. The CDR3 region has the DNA TGTGCCAGCGGACACCGGGGAGGGGTGGCCACAGATACGCAGTATTTT. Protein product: CASGHRGGVATDTQYF.

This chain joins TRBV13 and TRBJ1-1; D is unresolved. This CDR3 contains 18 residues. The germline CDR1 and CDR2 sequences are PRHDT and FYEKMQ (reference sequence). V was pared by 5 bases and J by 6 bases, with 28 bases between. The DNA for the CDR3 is TGTGCCAGCAGCCAAGATGATCTCGGAGAGGGAGGAAGATCTGAAGCTTTCTTT. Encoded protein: CASSQDDLGEGGRSEAFF.

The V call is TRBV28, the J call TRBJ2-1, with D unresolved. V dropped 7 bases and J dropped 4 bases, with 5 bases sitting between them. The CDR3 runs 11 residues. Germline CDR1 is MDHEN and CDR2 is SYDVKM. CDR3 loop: CASNGYNEQFF. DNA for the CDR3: TGTGCCAGCAATGGTTACAATGAGCAGTTCTTC. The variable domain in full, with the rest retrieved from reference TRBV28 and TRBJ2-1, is DVKVTQSSRYLVKRTGEKVFLECVQDMDHENMFWYRQDPGLGLRLIYFSYDVKMKEKGDIPEGYSVSREKKERFSLILESASTNQTSMYLCASNGYNEQFFGPGTRLTVL.

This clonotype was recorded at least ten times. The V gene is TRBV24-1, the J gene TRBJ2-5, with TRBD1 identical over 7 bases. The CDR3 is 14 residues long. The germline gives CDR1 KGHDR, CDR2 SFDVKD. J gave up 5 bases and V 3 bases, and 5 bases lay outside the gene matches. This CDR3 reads CATSDPTGVETQYF. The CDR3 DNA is TGTGCCACCAGTGATCCAACAGGGGTGGAGACCCAGTACTTC.

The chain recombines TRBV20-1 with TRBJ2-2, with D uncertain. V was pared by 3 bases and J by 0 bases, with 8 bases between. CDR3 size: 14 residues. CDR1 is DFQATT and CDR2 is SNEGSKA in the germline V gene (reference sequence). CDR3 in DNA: TGCAGTGCTAGGGCGGCAGCGAACACCGGGGAGCTGTTTTTT. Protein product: CSARAAANTGELFF.

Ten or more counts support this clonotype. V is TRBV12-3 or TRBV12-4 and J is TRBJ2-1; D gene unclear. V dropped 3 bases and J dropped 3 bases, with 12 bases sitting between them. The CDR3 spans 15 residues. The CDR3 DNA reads TGTGCCAGCAGTTTTACGGATGGGAACTACAATGAGCAGTTCTTC. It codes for CASSFTDGNYNEQFF.